Sequencing of this T cell receptor beta chain was carried out in a study of OX40 agonist ivuxolimab in advanced cancers. Sequenced by immunoSEQ multiplex PCR; TCRdb stores in-frame clones only, minus some. Among some 95,000 clones, around 85% were seen once, and the ten largest hold around 0.82%. The TCR originated in an adult with an advanced solid tumor such as melanoma, head and neck, liver or kidney cancer. The starting material was CD4+ or CD8+ T cells sorted from blood, obtained in a trial of the OX40 agonist ivuxolimab.

In nucleotides, the CDR3 is TGCGCCAGCAGCTTAGGCGCGGGGTCCTACAATGAGCAGTTCTTC. Its protein is CASSLGAGSYNEQFF. The J gene is TRBJ2-1, the V gene TRBV5-1; tentative D call: TRBD2 (6 bases). The CDR3 has 15 amino acids. The V and J ends lost 2 bases and 1 base respectively, with 10 bases between them. The germline CDR1 and CDR2 sequences are SGHRS and YFSETQ.